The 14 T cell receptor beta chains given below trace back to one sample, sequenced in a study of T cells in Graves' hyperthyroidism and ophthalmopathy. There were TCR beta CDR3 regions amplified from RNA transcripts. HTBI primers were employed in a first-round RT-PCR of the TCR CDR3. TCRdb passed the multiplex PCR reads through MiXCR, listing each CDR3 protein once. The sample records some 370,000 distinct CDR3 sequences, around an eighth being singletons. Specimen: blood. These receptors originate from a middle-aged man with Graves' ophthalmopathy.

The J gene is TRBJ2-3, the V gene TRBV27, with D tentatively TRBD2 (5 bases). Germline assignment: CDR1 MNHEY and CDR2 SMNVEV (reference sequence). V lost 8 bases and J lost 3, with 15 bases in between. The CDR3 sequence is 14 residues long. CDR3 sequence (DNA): TGTGCCAGCGCCCGGGGAGTGGAAACAGATACGCAGTATTTT. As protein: CASARGVETDTQYF.

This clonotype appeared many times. The CDR3 coding sequence is TGCAGTGCTAGTCCCAACAGGTCTGGCTACACCTTC. Its protein product is CSASPNRSGYTF. J is TRBJ1-2 and V is TRBV20-1, with a tentative D call TRBD1 (5 bases). The CDR3 totals 12 residues. The ends were cut back, 3 bases at V and 7 bases at J, with 12 bases in the middle. Germline V CDR1 and CDR2: DFQATT, SNEGSKA (reference sequence).

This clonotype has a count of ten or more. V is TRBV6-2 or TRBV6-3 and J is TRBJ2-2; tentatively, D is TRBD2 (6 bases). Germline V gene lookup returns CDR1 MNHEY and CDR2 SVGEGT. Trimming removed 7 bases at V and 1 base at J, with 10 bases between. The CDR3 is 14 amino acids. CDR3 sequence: CASKDYLNTGELFF. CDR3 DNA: TGTGCCAGCAAGGACTACCTGAACACCGGGGAGCTGTTTTTT.

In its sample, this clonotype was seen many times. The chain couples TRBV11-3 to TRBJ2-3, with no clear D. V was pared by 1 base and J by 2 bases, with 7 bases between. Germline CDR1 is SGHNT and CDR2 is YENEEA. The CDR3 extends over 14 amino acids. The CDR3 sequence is CASSLVAVTDTQYF. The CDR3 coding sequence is TGTGCCAGCAGCTTAGTGGCGGTCACAGATACGCAGTATTTT. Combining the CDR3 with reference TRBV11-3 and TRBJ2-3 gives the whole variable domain EAGVVQSPRYKIIEKKQPVAFWCNPISGHNTLYWYLQNLGQGPELLIRYENEEAVDDSQLPKDRFSAERLKGVDSTLKIQPAELGDSAVYLCASSLVAVTDTQYFGPGTRLTVL.

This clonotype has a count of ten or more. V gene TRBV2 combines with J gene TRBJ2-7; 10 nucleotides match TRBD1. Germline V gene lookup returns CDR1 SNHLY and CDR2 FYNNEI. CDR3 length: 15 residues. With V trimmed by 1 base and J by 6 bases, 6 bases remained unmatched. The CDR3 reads CASSEEGTGVSEQYF. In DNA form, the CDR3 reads TGTGCCAGCAGTGAAGAAGGGACAGGGGTCTCCGAGCAGTACTTC. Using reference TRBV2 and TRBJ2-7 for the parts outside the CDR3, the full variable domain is EPEVTQTPSHQVTQMGQEVILRCVPISNHLYFYWYRQILGQKVEFLVSFYNNEISEKSEIFDDQFSVERPDGSNFTLKIRSTKLEDSAMYFCASSEEGTGVSEQYFGPGTRLTVT.

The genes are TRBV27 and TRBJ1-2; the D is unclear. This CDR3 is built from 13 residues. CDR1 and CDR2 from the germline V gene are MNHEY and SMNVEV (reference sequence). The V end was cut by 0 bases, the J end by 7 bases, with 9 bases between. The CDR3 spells CASSLSQDGGYTF. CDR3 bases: TGTGCCAGCAGTTTATCTCAGGACGGTGGCTACACCTTC.

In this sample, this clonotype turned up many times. The DNA of the CDR3 is TGTGCCAGCAGCCTTGGAAACAGGGATGTGAACACTGAAGCTTTCTTT. Translating gives CASSLGNRDVNTEAFF. V is TRBV6-2 or TRBV6-3 and J is TRBJ1-1; D might be TRBD1 (6 bases). The CDR3 loop spans 16 amino acids. V lost 6 bases, J lost 0 bases, and 17 bases lay in between. CDR1 and CDR2 (germline): MNHEY, SVGEGT.

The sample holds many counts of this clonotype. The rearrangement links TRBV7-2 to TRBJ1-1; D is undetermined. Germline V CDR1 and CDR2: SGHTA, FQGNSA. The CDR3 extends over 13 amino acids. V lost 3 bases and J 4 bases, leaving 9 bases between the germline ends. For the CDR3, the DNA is TGTGCCAGCAGCTTTGACACTAGCACTGAAGCTTTCTTT. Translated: CASSFDTSTEAFF.

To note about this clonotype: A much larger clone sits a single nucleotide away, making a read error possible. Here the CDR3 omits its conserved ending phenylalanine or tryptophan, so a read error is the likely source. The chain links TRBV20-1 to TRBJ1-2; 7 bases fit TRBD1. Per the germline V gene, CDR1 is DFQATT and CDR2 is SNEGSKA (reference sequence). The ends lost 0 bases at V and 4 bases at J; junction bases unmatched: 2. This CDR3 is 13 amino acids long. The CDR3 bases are TGCAGTGCTAGAGAGGACAGGCCCTATGGCTACACCCTC. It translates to CSAREDRPYGYTL.

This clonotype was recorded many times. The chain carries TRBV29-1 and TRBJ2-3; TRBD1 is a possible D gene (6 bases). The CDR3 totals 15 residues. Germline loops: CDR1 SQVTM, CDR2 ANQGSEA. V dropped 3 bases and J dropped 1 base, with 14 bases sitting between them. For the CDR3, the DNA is TGCAGCGTTGACCCGACAGGCCGGGGCACAGATACGCAGTATTTT. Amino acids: CSVDPTGRGTDTQYF.

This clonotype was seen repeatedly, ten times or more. CDR3 residues: CASSFEGGKNIQYF. CDR3 coding DNA: TGTGCCAGCAGCTTTGAGGGAGGGAAAAACATTCAGTACTTC. This chain joins TRBV11-3 and TRBJ2-4; 7 bases agree with TRBD2. The CDR3 consists of 14 residues. J was trimmed by 4 bases and V by 3 bases; bases with no gene match: 3. From germline, CDR1 is SGHNT and CDR2 YENEEA. Using reference TRBV11-3 and TRBJ2-4 for the parts outside the CDR3, the full variable domain is EAGVVQSPRYKIIEKKQPVAFWCNPISGHNTLYWYLQNLGQGPELLIRYENEEAVDDSQLPKDRFSAERLKGVDSTLKIQPAELGDSAVYLCASSFEGGKNIQYFGAGTRLSVL.

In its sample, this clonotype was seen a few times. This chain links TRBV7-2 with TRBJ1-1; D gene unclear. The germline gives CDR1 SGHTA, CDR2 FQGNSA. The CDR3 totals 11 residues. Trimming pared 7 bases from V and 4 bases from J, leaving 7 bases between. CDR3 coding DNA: TGTGCCAGCACACAAGCCACTGAAGCTTTCTTT. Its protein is CASTQATEAFF.

The CDR3 nucleotides are TGCGCCAGCAGCCCGGCCGGGCTGAACACCGGGGAGCTGTTTTTT. This encodes CASSPAGLNTGELFF. The chain combines TRBV5-1 with TRBJ2-2; no definite D call. Germline CDR1 is SGHRS and CDR2 is YFSETQ. The CDR3 has 15 residues. V dropped 4 bases and J dropped 1 base, with 11 bases sitting between them.

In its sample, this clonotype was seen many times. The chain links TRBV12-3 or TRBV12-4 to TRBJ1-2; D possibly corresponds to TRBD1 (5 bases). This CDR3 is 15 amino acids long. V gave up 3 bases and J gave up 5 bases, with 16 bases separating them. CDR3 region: CASSLIGTGLYGYTF. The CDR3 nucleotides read TGTGCCAGCAGTTTGATTGGGACGGGTCTATATGGCTACACCTTC.